Listed here are 9 T cell receptor beta chains from one sample, sequenced in a study of blood T cell repertoires in COVID-19. Produced via immunoSEQ multiplex PCR; TCRdb's table is partial and in-frame only. The sample holds some 390,000 clones, roughly 89% seen once. Sample: PBMCs or T cells enriched from blood (not recorded which). These receptors were obtained from a woman aged 25-40 years who had recovered from COVID-19.

This sequence joins TRBV4-3 and TRBJ1-4; the D is unclear. With 1 base removed from V and 4 bases from J, the gap between germline ends came to 7 bases. The CDR3 runs 14 residues. Germline CDR1 is LGHNA and CDR2 is YSLEER. The CDR3 nucleotides are TGCGCCAGCAGCCAAGCCACGGGTAATGAAAAACTGTTTTTT. Its protein product is CASSQATGNEKLFF.

The rearrangement joins TRBV2 to TRBJ2-3; D perhaps matches TRBD2 (6 bases). The CDR3 has 15 residues. CDR1 and CDR2 from the germline V gene are SNHLY and FYNNEI. Deletions cut 5 bases from V and 6 bases from J, with 18 bases between. CDR3 sequence reads: CASSWGLIANDTQYF. Written as DNA, the CDR3 is TGTGCCAGCAGTTGGGGACTTATTGCGAATGATACGCAGTATTTT.

The chain employs TRBV7-2 and TRBJ1-5; the D gene is possibly TRBD1 (6 bases). The V end lost 5 bases, the J end lost 3 bases, and 17 bases lay between the germline ends. The CDR3 extends over 16 amino acids. The germline V gene encodes CDR1 SGHTA and CDR2 FQGNSA. The CDR3 coding sequence is TGTGCCAGCAGCCGGCAGGTAACAGGGTACAATCAGCCCCAGCATTTT. It specifies CASSRQVTGYNQPQHF.

In nucleotides, the CDR3 is TGCGCCAGCAGTGACGGGGGTGCCAACACTGAAGCTTTCTTT. Its translation is CASSDGGANTEAFF. The chain joins TRBV10-1 to TRBJ1-1; D possibly corresponds to TRBD1 (5 bases). The CDR3 is 14 residues long. V was cut by 3 bases and J by 2 bases, with 10 bases left in between. CDR1 is WNHNN and CDR2 is SYGVQD in the germline V gene (reference sequence).

V and J are TRBV27 and TRBJ2-2; the D gene is possibly TRBD1 (6 bases). The CDR3 sequence is 17 residues long. Germline loops: CDR1 MNHEY, CDR2 SMNVEV (reference sequence). V lost 5 bases and J 4 bases, leaving 20 bases between the germline ends. CDR3 nucleotide sequence: TGTGCCAGCAGTACATCAATACAGGGACCAATCACCGGGGAGCTGTTTTTT. Translating gives CASSTSIQGPITGELFF.

The chain joins TRBV3-1 (or the pseudogene TRBV3-2) to TRBJ1-1; possibly TRBD1 for D (5 bases). The CDR3 runs to 16 residues. Germline assignment: CDR1 LGHDT and CDR2 YNNKEL (reference sequence). Trimming cost V 0 bases and J 0 bases, with 11 bases left between them. The CDR3 sequence is CASSQDLGGVNTEAFF. The CDR3 nucleotides are TGTGCCAGCAGCCAAGATCTCGGGGGGGTGAACACTGAAGCTTTCTTT.

V and J are TRBV19 and TRBJ2-2; TRBD2 matches 10 bases. The CDR3 is 17 residues long. Germline V gene lookup returns CDR1 LNHDA and CDR2 SQIVND (reference sequence). Trimming cost V 3 bases and J 5 bases; bases outside gene matches: 9. The CDR3 region has the DNA TGTGCCAGTAGTATTTGGCTAGCGGGGGAGGATACCGGGGAGCTGTTTTTT. Residues: CASSIWLAGEDTGELFF. Complete variable domain (other parts from reference TRBV19 and TRBJ2-2): DGGITQSPKYLFRKEGQNVTLSCEQNLNHDAMYWYRQDPGQGLRLIYYSQIVNDFQKGDIAEGYSVSREKKESFPLTVTSAQKNPTAFYLCASSIWLAGEDTGELFFGEGSRLTVL.

This clone is a singleton in its sample. This chain's CDR3 is CASSEGPGGGYTF. The CDR3 bases are TGTGCCAGCAGTGAGGGGCCAGGGGGTGGCTACACCTTC. The V call is TRBV2, the J call TRBJ1-2; 7 positions agree with TRBD1. The CDR3 has 13 residues. Germline assignment: CDR1 SNHLY and CDR2 FYNNEI. The V gene end was trimmed by 3 bases and the J gene end by 7 bases; junction bases not matched to a gene: 5.

The V gene is TRBV4-1, the J gene TRBJ1-5; possibly TRBD1 for D (5 bases). V was trimmed by 1 base and J by 1 base, leaving 8 bases between them. CDR1 MGHRA and CDR2 YSYEKL come from the germline V gene. CDR3 length: 15 residues. The chain's CDR3 is CASSQGTPSNQPQHF. The CDR3 nucleotides read TGCGCCAGCAGCCAAGGGACACCCAGCAATCAGCCCCAGCATTTT.